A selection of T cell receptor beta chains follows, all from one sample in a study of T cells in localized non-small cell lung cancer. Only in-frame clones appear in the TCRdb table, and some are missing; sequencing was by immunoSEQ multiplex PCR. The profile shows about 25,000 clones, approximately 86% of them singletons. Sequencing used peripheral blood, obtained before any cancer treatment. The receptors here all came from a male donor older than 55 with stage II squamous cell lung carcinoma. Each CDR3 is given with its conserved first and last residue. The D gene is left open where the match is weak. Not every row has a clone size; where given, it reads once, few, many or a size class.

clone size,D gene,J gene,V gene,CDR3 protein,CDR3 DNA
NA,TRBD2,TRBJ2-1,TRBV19,CASSTAGGGYNEQFF,TGTGCCAGTAGTACAGCGGGGGGTGGTTACAATGAGCAGTTCTTC
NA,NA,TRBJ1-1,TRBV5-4,CASSPLLGGGNTEAFF,TGTGCCAGCAGCCCCCTTTTAGGGGGGGGAAACACTGAAGCTTTCTTT
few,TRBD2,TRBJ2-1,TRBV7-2,CASSRAWEGEQFF,TGTGCCAGCAGCCGGGCCTGGGAGGGTGAGCAGTTCTTC
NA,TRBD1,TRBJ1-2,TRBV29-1,CSGQGDNYGYTF,TGCAGCGGACAGGGAGACAACTATGGCTACACCTTC
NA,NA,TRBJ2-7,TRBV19,CASTIRRRSYEQYF,TGTGCCAGTACCATACGCCGAAGGTCCTACGAGCAGTACTTC
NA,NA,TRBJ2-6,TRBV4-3,CASSQERAGANVLTF,TGCGCCAGCAGCCAAGAGAGGGCCGGGGCCAACGTCCTGACTTTC
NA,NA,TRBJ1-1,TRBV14,CASSQTRTENTEAFF,TGTGCCAGCAGCCAAACACGGACAGAGAACACTGAAGCTTTCTTT
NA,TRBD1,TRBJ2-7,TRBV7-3,CASSSTGTGTYEQYF,TGTGCCAGCAGTTCCACCGGGACAGGGACCTACGAGCAGTACTTC
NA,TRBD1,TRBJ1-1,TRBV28,CASSALGAGTGAEAFF,TGTGCCAGCAGTGCTCTAGGGGCCGGAACAGGGGCTGAAGCTTTCTTT
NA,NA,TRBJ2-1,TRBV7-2,CASSLATGAEQFF,TGTGCCAGCAGCTTAGCTACGGGGGCCGAGCAGTTCTTC
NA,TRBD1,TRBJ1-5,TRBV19,CASSDRDNQPQHF,TGTGCCAGCTCGGACAGGGACAATCAGCCCCAGCATTTT
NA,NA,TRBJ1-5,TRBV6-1,CASSEASSPNQPQHF,TGTGCCAGCAGTGAAGCTTCCAGTCCCAATCAGCCCCAGCATTTT
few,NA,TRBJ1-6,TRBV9,CASSVAGVNSPLHF,TGTGCCAGCAGCGTAGCAGGGGTGAATTCACCCCTCCACTTT
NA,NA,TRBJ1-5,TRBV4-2,CASSQGSRMKENNQPQHF,TGTGCCAGCAGCCAAGGGTCGAGGATGAAGGAGAACAATCAGCCCCAGCATTTT
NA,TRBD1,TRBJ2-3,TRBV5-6,CASSPRGTAVDTQYF,TGTGCCAGCAGTCCTCGAGGGACAGCGGTAGATACGCAGTATTTT
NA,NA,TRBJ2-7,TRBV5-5,CASSLTTGPGPYEQYF,TGTGCCAGCAGCTTGACGACAGGACCCGGACCCTACGAGCAGTACTTC
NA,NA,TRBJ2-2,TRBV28,CASSLIGRNTGELFF,TGTGCCAGCAGTTTAATAGGGCGGAACACCGGGGAGCTGTTTTTT
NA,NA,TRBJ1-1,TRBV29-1,CSVDPKTVNTEAFF,TGCAGCGTTGACCCCAAAACAGTGAACACTGAAGCTTTCTTT
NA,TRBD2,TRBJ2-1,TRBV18,CASSLTSGGAYNEQFF,TGTGCCAGCTCACTGACTAGCGGGGGGGCCTACAATGAGCAGTTCTTC
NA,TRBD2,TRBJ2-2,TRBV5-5,CASTILAGVQTGELFF,TGTGCCAGCACTATACTAGCGGGAGTACAAACCGGGGAGCTGTTTTTT
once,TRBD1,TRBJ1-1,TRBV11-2,CASSPQGARREAFF,TGTGCCAGCAGCCCCCAGGGGGCCCGGAGAGAAGCTTTCTTT
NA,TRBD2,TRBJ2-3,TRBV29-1,CSVTSGRTGTDTQYF,TGCAGCGTCACTAGCGGGAGGACGGGCACAGATACGCAGTATTTT
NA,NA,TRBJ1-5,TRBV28,CASSLPDYQPQHF,TGTGCCAGCAGTTTGCCTGATTATCAGCCCCAGCATTTT
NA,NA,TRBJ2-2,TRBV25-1,CASQGAGLANTGELFF,TGTGCCAGCCAAGGGGCGGGCCTAGCGAACACCGGGGAGCTGTTTTTT
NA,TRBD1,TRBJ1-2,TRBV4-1,CASSQDSIGGAGWDGYTF,TGCGCCAGCAGCCAAGATTCAATAGGGGGCGCGGGGTGGGATGGCTACACCTTC
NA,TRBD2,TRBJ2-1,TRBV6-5,CASSDGGAGYNEQFF,TGTGCCAGCAGCGACGGGGGGGCTGGGTACAATGAGCAGTTCTTC
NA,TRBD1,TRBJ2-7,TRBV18,CASSQLRTGVGSYEQYF,TGTGCCAGCTCACAACTCAGGACAGGGGTGGGCTCCTACGAGCAGTACTTC
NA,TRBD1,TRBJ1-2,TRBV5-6,CASSPGQGGYGYTF,TGTGCCAGCAGCCCCGGACAGGGGGGGTATGGCTACACCTTC
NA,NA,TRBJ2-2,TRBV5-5,CASEVGGDRTGELFF,TGTGCCAGCGAAGTTGGGGGCGACCGAACCGGGGAGCTGTTTTTT
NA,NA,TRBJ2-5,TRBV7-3,CASSLTPGRGQETQYF,TGTGCCAGCAGCTTAACTCCTGGAAGAGGGCAAGAGACCCAGTACTTC
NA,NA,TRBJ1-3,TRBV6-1,CASSRSEDTIYF,TGTGCCAGCAGCCGATCGGAGGACACCATATATTTT
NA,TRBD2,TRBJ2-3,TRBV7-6,CASSVIAGGGTDTQYF,TGTGCCAGCAGCGTCATAGCGGGAGGCGGCACAGATACGCAGTATTTT
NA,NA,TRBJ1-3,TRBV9,CASSVAGPGNTIYF,TGTGCCAGCAGCGTAGCAGGGCCTGGAAACACCATATATTTT
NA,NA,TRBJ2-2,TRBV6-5,CASRGAENTGELFF,TGTGCCAGCAGGGGGGCAGAGAACACCGGGGAGCTGTTTTTT
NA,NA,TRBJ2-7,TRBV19,CASMEGYPTYEQYF,TGTGCCAGTATGGAGGGCTATCCTACCTACGAGCAGTACTTC
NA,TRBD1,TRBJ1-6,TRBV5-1,CASSYQRTGGYNSPLHF,TGCGCCAGCAGCTACCAGAGGACAGGGGGTTATAATTCACCCCTCCACTTT
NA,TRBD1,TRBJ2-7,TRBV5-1,CASSPGQGEQYF,TGCGCCAGCAGCCCCGGACAGGGCGAGCAGTACTTC
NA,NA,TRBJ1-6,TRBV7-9,CASSLRGGADSPLHF,TGTGCCAGCAGCTTAAGGGGAGGGGCGGATTCACCCCTCCACTTT
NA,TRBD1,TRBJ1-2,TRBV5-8,CASSFTLTGDPPGYTF,TGTGCCAGCAGCTTTACCCTAACAGGGGACCCACCAGGCTACACCTTC
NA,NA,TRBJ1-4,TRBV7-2,CASSSASAEKLFF,TGTGCCAGCAGCTCTGCCTCGGCTGAAAAACTGTTTTTT
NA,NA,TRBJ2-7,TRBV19,CASASGGTRDEQYF,TGTGCCAGCGCTAGTGGGGGGACACGGGACGAGCAGTACTTC